This TCR beta chain was sequenced during a study of blood T cells in healthy people across ages. Regarding the study as a whole: PBMC samples, being unsorted, prevented any conclusive comparison of naive and antigen-experienced cells. A roughly linear age-dependent decrease characterized TCR beta diversity per million T cells.

Remarks on this clonotype: Its antigen is unknown.

V was clipped by 11 bases and J by 5 bases; unmatched bases: 6. CDR1 is SGHTA, CDR2 FQGNSA, per germline. The CDR3 is 14 residues long. The second PCR ran roughly 6 to 11 cycles with a sample-barcoded 5' primer and J-beta primers. A tag from a template-switch adaptor with 12 random nucleotides marked each cDNA molecule. MiXCR, applied by TCRdb to the 5' RACE reads, yields one record per CDR3 protein. The sample lists about 1,500,000 distinct CDR3 sequences, 42% occurring once. It was around 10 milliliters of peripheral blood that were drawn from each donor. This sequence was found in a woman under 30 in good health. The chain combines TRBV7-2 with TRBJ2-3, with 14 nucleotides matching TRBD2. The sequenced sample consisted of blood. The CDR3 nucleotides are TGTGCCGGGGGACTAGCGGGAGTGTTAGATACGCAGTATTTT. Translating it yields CAGGLAGVLDTQYF.